The 29 T cell receptor beta chains below were found in one sample sequenced in a study of metastatic and nonmetastatic thyroid tumors. MiXCR was used by TCRdb to re-call the PCR reads. The repertoire holds about 69,000 clones, 12% to 15% seen once, with just over 6.5% in the top ten. All patients were untreated before thyroid surgery. The sample comprised blood. Every receptor here comes from a male donor with papillary thyroid cancer or a benign thyroid nodule (not recorded which). Some clones in this sample may be carry-over from other donors' samples.

This sequence joins TRBV5-6 and TRBJ2-2; 7 bases are shared with TRBD2. Germline CDR1 is SGHDT and CDR2 is YYEEEE. This CDR3 has 13 amino acids. After removal of 9 bases from V and 15 bases from J, the junction contained 17 bases not matched to a gene. The CDR3 nucleotides read TGTGCCACCAGGGACTACCACACCGGGGTGGTGTTTTTT. Its translation: CATRDYHTGVVFF.

Many counts were recorded for this clone. A much larger clone lies a single base off, so this may be a read error. The chain couples TRBV2 to TRBJ1-2, with 9 bases matching TRBD1. Germline CDR1 is SNHLY and CDR2 is FYNNEI. CDR3 size: 14 residues. The CDR3 reads CTSNRQGANYGYTF. In DNA form, the CDR3 reads TGTACCAGCAATCGACAGGGGGCTAACTATGGCTACACCTTC.

At least ten counts were recorded for this clone. CDR3 nucleotide sequence: TGTGCCAGCAGCGATAGCGGGATTAGCACAGATACGCAGTATTTT. It is translated as CASSDSGISTDTQYF. This chain connects TRBV2 to TRBJ2-3, with 8 positions matching TRBD2. V trimming: 6 bases; J trimming: 0 bases; junction bases outside the gene matches: 5. Germline CDR1 reads SNHLY; CDR2 reads FYNNEI. The CDR3 consists of 15 residues.

At least ten counts were recorded for this clone. The chain links TRBV6-1 to TRBJ1-2; 8 bases are a match to TRBD1. With V trimmed by 6 bases and J by 4 bases, 13 bases remained unmatched. The germline CDR1 and CDR2 sequences are MNHNS and SASEGT. The CDR3 is 16 amino acids. CDR3 region: CASRDRGGQDLYGYTF. As DNA, the CDR3 is TGTGCCAGCAGGGACAGAGGGGGACAGGACCTCTATGGCTACACCTTC.

V gene TRBV20-1 combines with J gene TRBJ2-3; possible D gene TRBD2, 5 bases. V lost 1 base to trimming and J lost 4 bases, with 24 bases between them. The CDR3 length is 18 residues. From germline, CDR1 is DFQATT and CDR2 SNEGSKA (reference sequence). CDR3 loop: CSARARSEGTTYADTQYF. CDR3 bases: TGCAGTGCTAGAGCCCGATCAGAGGGAACGACTTATGCAGATACGCAGTATTTT.

This clone was recorded many times. This chain uses TRBV11-2 with TRBJ2-7; no reliable D call. This CDR3 has 13 amino acids. V lost 1 base, J lost 2 bases, and 6 bases lay in between. Germline V CDR1 and CDR2: SGHAT, FQNNGV. The CDR3 DNA reads TGTGCCAGCAGCTTAGGACGAACCTACGAGCAGTACTTC. Residues: CASSLGRTYEQYF.

This clone was seen at least ten times. This chain links TRBV5-1 with TRBJ1-2; 8 bases line up with TRBD1. CDR1 is SGHRS and CDR2 is YFSETQ in the germline V gene. The V and J ends lost 4 bases and 2 bases, in that order; junction bases with no gene match: 7. This CDR3 region has 15 residues. The CDR3 DNA sequence: TGCGCCAGCAGCCTGATCGGACAGGGAAACTATGGCTACACCTTC. This codes for CASSLIGQGNYGYTF.

This clone came up many times. This chain joins TRBV5-1 and TRBJ2-1; D gene unclear. The CDR3 is 11 residues long. Germline V gene lookup returns CDR1 SGHRS and CDR2 YFSETQ. The germline V and J ends were trimmed by 1 base and 10 bases, with 6 bases remaining between them. The CDR3 DNA sequence: TGCGCCAGCAGCTTGTTAGAAGAGCAGTTCTTC. This gives the protein CASSLLEEQFF. Variable domain in full (rest from reference TRBV5-1 and TRBJ2-1): KAGVTQTPRYLIKTRGQQVTLSCSPISGHRSVSWYQQTPGQGLQFLFEYFSETQRNKGNFPGRFSGRQFSNSRSEMNVSTLELGDSALYLCASSLLEEQFFGPGTRLTVL.

This clone was seen ten or more times. The genes are TRBV18 and TRBJ2-7; TRBD1 matches at 7 bases. Looked up from germline, CDR1 is KGHSH and CDR2 is LQKENI. With 0 bases clipped from V and 2 bases from J, the junction kept 1 base outside the gene matches. This CDR3 has 14 amino acids. The CDR3 DNA sequence: TGTGCCAGCTCACCACCGGGACAGCCCTACGAGCAGTACTTC. Its protein is CASSPPGQPYEQYF. The complete variable domain, with remaining parts taken from reference TRBV18 and TRBJ2-7, reads NAGVMQNPRHLVRRRGQEARLRCSPMKGHSHVYWYRQLPEEGLKFMVYLQKENIIDESGMPKERFSAEFPKEGPSILRIQQVVRGDSAAYFCASSPPGQPYEQYFGPGTRLTVT.

The chain uses TRBV18 and TRBJ2-7, with 10 bases that match TRBD2. The CDR3 contains 14 residues. CDR1 is KGHSH, CDR2 LQKENI, per germline. V shed 8 bases and J 5 bases; nucleotides not matched to a gene: 9. CDR3 sequence (DNA): TGTGCCAGCAGCCATAGCGGGAGGTATAACGAGCAGTACTTC. Translation gives CASSHSGRYNEQYF. The whole variable domain, filled in from reference TRBV18 and TRBJ2-7, reads NAGVMQNPRHLVRRRGQEARLRCSPMKGHSHVYWYRQLPEEGLKFMVYLQKENIIDESGMPKERFSAEFPKEGPSILRIQQVVRGDSAAYFCASSHSGRYNEQYFGPGTRLTVT.

This clone was picked up many times. The identical CDR3 is also encoded by other nucleotide sequences in the sample. The genes are TRBV27 and TRBJ1-6; D not certain. V was clipped by 4 bases and J by 4 bases, with 8 bases between them. CDR3 length equals 14 residues. From germline, CDR1 is MNHEY and CDR2 SMNVEV (reference sequence). The CDR3 coding sequence is TGTGCCAGCAGTTCGGGGAGGTATAATTCACCCCTCCACTTT. Translating it yields CASSSGRYNSPLHF.

This clone has a count of ten or more. The J gene is TRBJ2-3, the V gene TRBV30; possible D gene TRBD2, 5 bases. The CDR3 is made up of 17 amino acids. Trimming took 3 bases from V and 3 from J, leaving 22 bases between them. Germline loops: CDR1 GTSNPN, CDR2 SVGIG (reference sequence). CDR3 in DNA: TGTGCCTGGAGCTCCCGCCCCCTAGTTCGGGGTACAGATACGCAGTATTTT. It yields the protein CAWSSRPLVRGTDTQYF. The full variable domain, in which reference TRBV30 and TRBJ2-3 provide the parts outside the CDR3, is SQTIHQWPATLVQPVGSPLSLECTVEGTSNPNLYWYRQAAGRGLQLLFYSVGIGQISSEVPQNLSASRPQDRQFILSSKKLLLSDSGFYLCAWSSRPLVRGTDTQYFGPGTRLTVL.

This clone appeared many times. The V call is TRBV6-1, the J call TRBJ1-2, with TRBD1 as a possible D gene (5 bases). V was pared by 5 bases and J by 9 bases, with 22 bases between. The length of the CDR3 is 15 residues. CDR1 and CDR2 from the germline V gene are MNHNS and SASEGT. This CDR3 reads CASSPGRDPMLSYTF. Here the CDR3 DNA reads TGTGCCAGCAGTCCCGGACGGGACCCTATGCTGAGCTACACCTTC.

This clone was found many times. A much bigger clone sits one base away, suggesting this may be a read error. The chain links TRBV10-2 to TRBJ2-7; no clear D gene. Germline CDR1 and CDR2: WSHSY and SAAADI. The CDR3 totals 15 residues. The CDR3 region has the DNA TGCGCCGGCAGTGAAATTAAGTACGCCGGAATAGAGCAGTACTTC. It encodes CAGSEIKYAGIEQYF.

The V gene is TRBV18, the J gene TRBJ1-6, with a possible D match to TRBD1 (5 bases). The germline V and J ends were trimmed by 5 bases and 12 bases, with 20 bases remaining between them. Germline CDR1 KGHSH, CDR2 LQKENI. This CDR3 is built from 15 residues. The CDR3 nucleotides read TGTGCCAGCTCAATAGAAAGGGGAGCTTCTAAACCCCTCCACTTT. As protein: CASSIERGASKPLHF.

This clone showed up many times. The V and J genes are TRBV11-2 and TRBJ2-1; 9 positions match TRBD2. Germline CDR1 reads SGHAT; CDR2 reads FQNNGV. The CDR3 runs to 16 residues. V shed 4 bases and J 5 bases; nucleotides not matched to a gene: 9. The CDR3 bases are TGTGCCAGCAGCTCCCTTGGCGGGGGGGGCAACAATGAGCAGTTCTTC. It codes for CASSSLGGGGNNEQFF.

This clone occurred many times. V and J are TRBV7-9 and TRBJ1-2; unclear D gene. V shed 2 bases and J shed 1 base, with 8 bases lying between them. Germline V gene sequence: CDR1 SEHNR, CDR2 FQNEAQ (reference sequence). This CDR3 spans 14 amino acids. The DNA for the CDR3 is TGTGCCAGCAGCTTACAGGACGGTAACTATGGCTACACCTTC. Translation gives CASSLQDGNYGYTF.

This clone has just a few counts. Since a much larger clone is just one base distant, this may be a read error. V usage is TRBV6-2 or TRBV6-3 and J usage is TRBJ2-3; 12 positions match TRBD2. The germline V gene has CDR1 MNHEY and CDR2 SVGEGT. This CDR3 is built from 15 residues. The CDR3: CASIYSPSGRGTQYF. The CDR3 bases are TGTGCCAGCATTTACTCACCTAGCGGGAGGGGTACGCAGTATTTT.

This clone was recorded at least ten times. V gene TRBV9 combines with J gene TRBJ1-2; the D gene is possibly TRBD1 (5 bases). The CDR3 extends over 13 amino acids. V was cut by 6 bases and J by 5 bases, with 14 bases left in between. CDR1 is SGDLS and CDR2 is YYNGEE in the germline V gene. CDR3 sequence reads: CASMGEVGYGYTF. The CDR3 nucleotides read TGTGCCAGCATGGGGGAAGTTGGGTATGGCTACACCTTC.

This clone was observed at least ten times. This rearrangement joins TRBV7-9 to TRBJ2-1, with a weak D call TRBD1 (6 bases). This CDR3 has 15 amino acids. V lost 3 bases and J 7 bases, leaving 16 bases between the germline ends. Germline V gene data show CDR1 as SEHNR and CDR2 as FQNEAQ (reference sequence). The CDR3 here is CASSLSGTTPNEQFF. As DNA, the CDR3 is TGTGCCAGCAGCTTGTCCGGGACAACCCCGAATGAGCAGTTCTTC.

In its sample, this clone was seen many times. The V and J genes are TRBV7-2 and TRBJ1-1; 11 nucleotides align to TRBD1. From germline, CDR1 is SGHTA and CDR2 FQGNSA. The CDR3 totals 15 residues. V shed 5 bases and J 4 bases; nucleotides not matched to a gene: 6. CDR3 nucleotide sequence: TGTGCCAGCAGCCCAACTGGGACAGGGGGCACTGAAGCTTTCTTT. As protein: CASSPTGTGGTEAFF.

This clone was counted many times. This chain links TRBV29-1 with TRBJ1-1; TRBD1 is a possible D gene (5 bases). The germline V gene has CDR1 SQVTM and CDR2 ANQGSEA. Trimming pared 3 bases from V and 4 bases from J, leaving 9 bases between. The CDR3 totals 12 residues. The DNA of the CDR3 is TGCAGCGTTGAGTCAGGGATCACTGAAGCTTTCTTT. It translates to CSVESGITEAFF. The entire variable domain, with the rest obtained from reference TRBV29-1 and TRBJ1-1, is as follows: SAVISQKPSRDICQRGTSLTIQCQVDSQVTMMFWYRQQPGQSLTLIATANQGSEATYESGFVIDKFPISRPNLTFSTLTVSNMSPEDSSIYLCSVESGITEAFFGQGTRLTVV.

Many counts were recorded for this clone. The rearrangement joins TRBV7-9 to TRBJ2-7, with 11 bases fitting TRBD1. Per germline, CDR1 SEHNR and CDR2 FQNEAQ (reference sequence). J lost 6 bases, V lost 3 bases, and 1 base had no gene match. The CDR3 runs 13 residues. The CDR3 sequence: CASSLDRGLEQYV. The CDR3 nucleotides read TGTGCCAGCAGCTTGGACAGGGGGCTCGAGCAGTACGTC.

This chain uses TRBV6-4 with TRBJ2-7, with TRBD2 identical over 7 bases. The V and J ends lost 4 bases and 0 bases, in that order; junction bases with no gene match: 12. CDR1 is MRHNA and CDR2 is SNTAGT in the germline V gene. The CDR3 sequence is 17 residues long. The CDR3 nucleotides are TGTGCCAGCAGTGTCCTCATACTAGCGTGGCCCTCCTACGAGCAGTACGTC. Encoded protein: CASSVLILAWPSYEQYV.

The rearrangement links TRBV27 to TRBJ2-1; D is unresolved. The germline gives CDR1 MNHEY, CDR2 SMNVEV (reference sequence). The V gene lost 5 bases and the J gene lost 2 bases, with 10 bases spanning the gap. The CDR3 spans 14 residues. CDR3 in DNA: TGTGCCAGCAGTGGAGAGTCTGCCTACAATGAGCAGTTCTTC. It is translated as CASSGESAYNEQFF.

This clone has just a few counts. This chain connects TRBV6-5 to TRBJ2-7; TRBD2 matches at 8 bases. Germline CDR1 MNHEY, CDR2 SVGAGI. The CDR3 loop spans 18 amino acids. With 2 bases clipped from V and 1 base from J, the junction kept 13 bases outside the gene matches. The CDR3 reads CASSYPSSGGLGSYEQYF. DNA of the CDR3: TGTGCCAGCAGTTACCCATCTTCGGGGGGGCTTGGGTCCTACGAGCAGTACTTC.

This clone was found many times. The chain combines TRBV2 with TRBJ2-3, with 8 bases aligning to TRBD2. The V gene end was trimmed by 7 bases and the J gene end by 2 bases; junction bases not matched to a gene: 5. Germline loops: CDR1 SNHLY, CDR2 FYNNEI. This CDR3 region has 14 residues. The chain's CDR3 is CASILSGVTDTQYF. In DNA, the CDR3 is TGTGCCAGCATTCTTAGCGGGGTCACAGATACGCAGTATTTT.

This clone has ten or more counts. The chain uses TRBV12-3 or TRBV12-4 and TRBJ1-2, with D unresolved. Trimming removed 8 bases from V and 4 bases from J, with 11 bases in between. This CDR3 is 12 amino acids long. The CDR3: CASSRSPYGYTF. In DNA form, the CDR3 reads TGTGCCAGCTCCCGTAGCCCCTATGGCTACACCTTC.

This clone was seen repeatedly, ten times or more. This chain links TRBV4-3 with TRBJ2-7; the match to TRBD2 covers 7 bases. From germline, CDR1 is LGHNA and CDR2 YSLEER. The V and J ends lost 4 bases and 2 bases, in that order; junction bases with no gene match: 5. CDR3 length: 14 residues. CDR3 sequence: CASSPGRGPYEQYF. The CDR3 region has the DNA TGCGCCAGCAGCCCTGGGAGGGGACCCTACGAGCAGTACTTC.